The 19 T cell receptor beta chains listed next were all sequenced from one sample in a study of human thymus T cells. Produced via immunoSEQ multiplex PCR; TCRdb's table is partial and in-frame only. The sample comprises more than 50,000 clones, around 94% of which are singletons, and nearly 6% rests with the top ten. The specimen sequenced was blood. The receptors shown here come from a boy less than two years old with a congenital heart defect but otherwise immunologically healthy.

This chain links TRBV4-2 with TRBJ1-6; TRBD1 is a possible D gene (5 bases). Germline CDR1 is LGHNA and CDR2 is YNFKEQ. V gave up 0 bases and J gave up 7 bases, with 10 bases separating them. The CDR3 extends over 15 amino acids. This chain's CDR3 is CASSQDLGTNSPLHF. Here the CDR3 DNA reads TGTGCCAGCAGCCAAGATCTTGGGACGAATTCACCCCTCCACTTT.

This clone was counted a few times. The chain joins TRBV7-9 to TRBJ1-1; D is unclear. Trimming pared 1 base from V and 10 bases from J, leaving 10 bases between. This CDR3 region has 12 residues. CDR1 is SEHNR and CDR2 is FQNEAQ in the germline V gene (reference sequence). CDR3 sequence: CASSLEKGVAFF. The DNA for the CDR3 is TGTGCCAGCAGCTTAGAGAAGGGAGTAGCTTTCTTT.

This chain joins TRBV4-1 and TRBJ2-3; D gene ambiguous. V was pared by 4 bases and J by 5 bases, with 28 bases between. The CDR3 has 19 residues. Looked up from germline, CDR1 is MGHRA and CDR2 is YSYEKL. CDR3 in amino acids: CASSPYPRGATHMGDTQYF. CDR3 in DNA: TGCGCCAGCAGCCCATACCCTCGCGGTGCAACACACATGGGAGATACGCAGTATTTT.

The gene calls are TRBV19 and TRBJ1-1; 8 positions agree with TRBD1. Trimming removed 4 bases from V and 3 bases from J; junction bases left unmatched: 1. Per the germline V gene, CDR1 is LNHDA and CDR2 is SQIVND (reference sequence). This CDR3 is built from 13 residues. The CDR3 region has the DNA TGTGCCAGTAGTAAGGACAGGGACACTGAAGCTTTCTTT. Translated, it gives CASSKDRDTEAFF.

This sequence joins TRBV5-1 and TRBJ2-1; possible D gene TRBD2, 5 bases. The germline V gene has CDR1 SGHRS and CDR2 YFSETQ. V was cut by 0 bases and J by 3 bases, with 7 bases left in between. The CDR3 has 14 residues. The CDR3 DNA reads TGCGCCAGCAGCTTGGGGAGCGGCTACAATGAGCAGTTCTTC. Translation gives CASSLGSGYNEQFF.

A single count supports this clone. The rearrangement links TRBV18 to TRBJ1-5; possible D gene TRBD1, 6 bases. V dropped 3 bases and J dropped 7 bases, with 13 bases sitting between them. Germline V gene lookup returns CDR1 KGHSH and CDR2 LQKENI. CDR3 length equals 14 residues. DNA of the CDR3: TGTGCCAGCTCACCTGCGCCTGGACAGCAGCCCCAGCATTTT. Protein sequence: CASSPAPGQQPQHF.

The CDR3: CSAWTEAFF. The CDR3 region has the DNA TGCAGTGCATGGACTGAAGCTTTCTTT. This chain links TRBV20-1 with TRBJ1-1, with D unclear. Trimming stripped 6 bases from V and 5 bases from J, with 4 bases between. This CDR3 contains 9 residues. The germline CDR1 and CDR2 sequences are DFQATT and SNEGSKA (reference sequence).

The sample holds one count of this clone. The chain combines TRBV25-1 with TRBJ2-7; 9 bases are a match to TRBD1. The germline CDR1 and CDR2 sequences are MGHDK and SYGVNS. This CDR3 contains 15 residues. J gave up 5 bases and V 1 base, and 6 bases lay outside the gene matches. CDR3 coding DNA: TGTGCCAGCAGTGAATCGGGGACAGGGCGTGACGAGCAGTACTTC. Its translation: CASSESGTGRDEQYF.

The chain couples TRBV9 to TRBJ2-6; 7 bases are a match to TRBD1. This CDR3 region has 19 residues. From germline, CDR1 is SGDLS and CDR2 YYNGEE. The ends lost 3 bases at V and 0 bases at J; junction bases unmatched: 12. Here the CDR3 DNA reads TGTGCCAGCAGCGAGGGACAGATCAGGGCCCTCTCTGGGGCCAACGTCCTGACTTTC. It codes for CASSEGQIRALSGANVLTF.

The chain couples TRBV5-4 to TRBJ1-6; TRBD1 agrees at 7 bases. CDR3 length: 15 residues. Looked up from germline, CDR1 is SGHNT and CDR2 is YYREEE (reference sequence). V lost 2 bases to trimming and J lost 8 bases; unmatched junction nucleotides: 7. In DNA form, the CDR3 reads TGTGCCAGCAGCTTTGGCGGGACAGTTGATTCACCCCTCCACTTT. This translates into CASSFGGTVDSPLHF.

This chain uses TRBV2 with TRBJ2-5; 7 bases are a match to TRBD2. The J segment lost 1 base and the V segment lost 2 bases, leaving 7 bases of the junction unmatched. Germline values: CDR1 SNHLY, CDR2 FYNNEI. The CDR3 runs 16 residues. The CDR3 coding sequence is TGTGCCAGCAGTGAATTTATGGCGGGAGTCCAAGAGACCCAGTACTTC. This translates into CASSEFMAGVQETQYF. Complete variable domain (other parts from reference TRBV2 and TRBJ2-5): EPEVTQTPSHQVTQMGQEVILRCVPISNHLYFYWYRQILGQKVEFLVSFYNNEISEKSEIFDDQFSVERPDGSNFTLKIRSTKLEDSAMYFCASSEFMAGVQETQYFGPGTRLLVL.

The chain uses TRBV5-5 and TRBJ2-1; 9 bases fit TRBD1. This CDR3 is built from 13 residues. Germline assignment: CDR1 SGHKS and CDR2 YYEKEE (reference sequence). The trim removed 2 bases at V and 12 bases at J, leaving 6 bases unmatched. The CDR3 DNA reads TGTGCCAGCAGCTTTCGAGGGACAGGGATGCAGTTCTTC. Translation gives CASSFRGTGMQFF.

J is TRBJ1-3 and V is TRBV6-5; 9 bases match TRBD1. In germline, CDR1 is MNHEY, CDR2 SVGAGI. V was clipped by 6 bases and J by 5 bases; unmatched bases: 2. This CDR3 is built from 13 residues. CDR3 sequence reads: CASRGQGRNTIYF. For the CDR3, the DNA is TGTGCCAGCAGGGGACAGGGACGAAACACCATATATTTT.

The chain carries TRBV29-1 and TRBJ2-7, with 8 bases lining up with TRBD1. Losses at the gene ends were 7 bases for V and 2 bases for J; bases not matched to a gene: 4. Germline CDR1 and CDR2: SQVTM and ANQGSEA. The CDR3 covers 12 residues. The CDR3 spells CSARQGPYEQYF. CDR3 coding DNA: TGCAGCGCCCGACAGGGGCCCTACGAGCAGTACTTC.

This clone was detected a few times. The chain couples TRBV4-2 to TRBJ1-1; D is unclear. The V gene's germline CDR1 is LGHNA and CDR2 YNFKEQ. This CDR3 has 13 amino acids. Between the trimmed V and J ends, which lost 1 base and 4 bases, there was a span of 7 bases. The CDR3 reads CASSQGEVTEAFF. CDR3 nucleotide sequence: TGTGCCAGCAGCCAAGGCGAGGTCACTGAAGCTTTCTTT.

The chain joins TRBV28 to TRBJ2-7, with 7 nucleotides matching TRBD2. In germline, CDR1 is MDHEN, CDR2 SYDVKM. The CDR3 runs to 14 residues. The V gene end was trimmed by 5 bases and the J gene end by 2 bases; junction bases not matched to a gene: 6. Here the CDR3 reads CASSGLTSPYEQYF. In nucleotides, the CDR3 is TGTGCCAGCAGTGGACTGACTAGCCCCTACGAGCAGTACTTC.

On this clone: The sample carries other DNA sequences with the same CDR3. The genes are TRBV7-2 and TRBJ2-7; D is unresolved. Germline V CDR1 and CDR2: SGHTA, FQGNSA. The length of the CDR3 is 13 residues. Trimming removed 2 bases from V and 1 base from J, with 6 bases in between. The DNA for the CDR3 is TGTGCCAGCAGCTTAAGTGGTTCCTACGAGCAGTACTTC. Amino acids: CASSLSGSYEQYF. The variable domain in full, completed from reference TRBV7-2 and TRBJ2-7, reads GAGVSQSPSNKVTEKGKDVELRCDPISGHTALYWYRQSLGQGLEFLIYFQGNSAPDKSGLPSDRFSAERTGGSVSTLTIQRTQQEDSAVYLCASSLSGSYEQYFGPGTRLTVT.

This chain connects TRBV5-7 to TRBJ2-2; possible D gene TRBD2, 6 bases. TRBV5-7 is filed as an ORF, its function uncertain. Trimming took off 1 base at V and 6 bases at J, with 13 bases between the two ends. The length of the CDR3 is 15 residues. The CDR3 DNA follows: TGTGCCAGCAGCTTGTATGCGGGGTGGGCCGGGGAGCTGTTTTTT. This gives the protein CASSLYAGWAGELFF.

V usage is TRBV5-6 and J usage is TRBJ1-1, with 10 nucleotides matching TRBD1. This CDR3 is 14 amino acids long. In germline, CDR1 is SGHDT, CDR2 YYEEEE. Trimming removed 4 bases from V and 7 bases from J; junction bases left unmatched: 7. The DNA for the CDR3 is TGTGCCAGCAGCCCGGGGACAGGGGCCTTTGAAGCTTTCTTT. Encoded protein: CASSPGTGAFEAFF.